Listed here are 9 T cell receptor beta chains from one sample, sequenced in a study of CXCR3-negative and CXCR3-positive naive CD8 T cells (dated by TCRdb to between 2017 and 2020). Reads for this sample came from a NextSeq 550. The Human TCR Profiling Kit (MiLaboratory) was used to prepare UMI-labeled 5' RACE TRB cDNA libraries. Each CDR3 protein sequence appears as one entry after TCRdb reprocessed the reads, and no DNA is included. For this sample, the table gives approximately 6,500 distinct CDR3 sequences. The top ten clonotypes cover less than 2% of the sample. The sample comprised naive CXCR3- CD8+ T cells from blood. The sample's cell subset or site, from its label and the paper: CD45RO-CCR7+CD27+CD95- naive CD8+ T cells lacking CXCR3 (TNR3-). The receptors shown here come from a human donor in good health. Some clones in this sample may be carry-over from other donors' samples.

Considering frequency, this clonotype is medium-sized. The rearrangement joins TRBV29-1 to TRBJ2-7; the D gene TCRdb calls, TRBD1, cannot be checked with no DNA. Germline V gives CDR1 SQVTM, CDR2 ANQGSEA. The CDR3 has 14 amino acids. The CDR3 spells CSVDSGGASYEQYF.

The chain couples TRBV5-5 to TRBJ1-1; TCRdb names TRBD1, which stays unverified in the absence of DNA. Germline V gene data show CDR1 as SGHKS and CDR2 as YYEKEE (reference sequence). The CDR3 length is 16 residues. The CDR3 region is CASSQGQGAMNTEAFF. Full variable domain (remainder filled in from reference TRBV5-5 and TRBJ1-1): DAGVTQSPTHLIKTRGQQVTLRCSPISGHKSVSWYQQVLGQGPQFIFQYYEKEERGRGNFPDRFSARQFPNYSSELNVNALLLGDSALYLCASSQGQGAMNTEAFFGQGTRLTVV.

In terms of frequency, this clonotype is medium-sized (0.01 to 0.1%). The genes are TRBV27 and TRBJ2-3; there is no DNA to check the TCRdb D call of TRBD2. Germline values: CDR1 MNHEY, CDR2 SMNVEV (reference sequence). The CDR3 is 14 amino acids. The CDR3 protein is CASTDGGVLDTQYF.

The CDR3 sequence: CASGDSWEQYF. This chain uses TRBV2 with TRBJ2-7; as DNA is missing, the TRBD1 call by TCRdb cannot be tested. CDR3 size: 11 residues. In germline, CDR1 is SNHLY, CDR2 FYNNEI. The variable domain in full, completed from reference TRBV2 and TRBJ2-7, reads EPEVTQTPSHQVTQMGQEVILRCVPISNHLYFYWYRQILGQKVEFLVSFYNNEISEKSEIFDDQFSVERPDGSNFTLKIRSTKLEDSAMYFCASGDSWEQYFGPGTRLTVT.

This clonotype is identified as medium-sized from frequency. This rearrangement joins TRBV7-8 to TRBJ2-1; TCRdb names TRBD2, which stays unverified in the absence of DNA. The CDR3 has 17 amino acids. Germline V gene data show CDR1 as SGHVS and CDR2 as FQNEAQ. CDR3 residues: CASSPTTSGPDYNEQFF. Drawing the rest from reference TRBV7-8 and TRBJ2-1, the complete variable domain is GAGVSQSPRYKVAKRGQDVALRCDPISGHVSLFWYQQALGQGPEFLTYFQNEAQLDKSGLPSDRFFAERPEGSVSTLKIQRTQQEDSAVYLCASSPTTSGPDYNEQFFGPGTRLTVL.

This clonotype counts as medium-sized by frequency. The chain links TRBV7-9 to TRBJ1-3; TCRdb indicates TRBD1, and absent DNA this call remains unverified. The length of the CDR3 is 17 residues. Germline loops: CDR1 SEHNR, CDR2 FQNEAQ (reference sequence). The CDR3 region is CASRQIIQGVSGNTIYF.

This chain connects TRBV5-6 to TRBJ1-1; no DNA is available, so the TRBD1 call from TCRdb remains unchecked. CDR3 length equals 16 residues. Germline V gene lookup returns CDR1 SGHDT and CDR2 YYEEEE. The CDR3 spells CASSRPGDSKNTEAFF.

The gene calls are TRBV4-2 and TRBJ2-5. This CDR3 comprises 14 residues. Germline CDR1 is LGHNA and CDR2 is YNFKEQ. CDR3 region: CASSQDLGEETQYF.

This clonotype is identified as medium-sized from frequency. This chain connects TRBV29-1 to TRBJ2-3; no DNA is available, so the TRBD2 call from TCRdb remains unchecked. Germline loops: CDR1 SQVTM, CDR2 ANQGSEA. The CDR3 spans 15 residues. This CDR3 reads CSVKTSGGPRDTQYF.